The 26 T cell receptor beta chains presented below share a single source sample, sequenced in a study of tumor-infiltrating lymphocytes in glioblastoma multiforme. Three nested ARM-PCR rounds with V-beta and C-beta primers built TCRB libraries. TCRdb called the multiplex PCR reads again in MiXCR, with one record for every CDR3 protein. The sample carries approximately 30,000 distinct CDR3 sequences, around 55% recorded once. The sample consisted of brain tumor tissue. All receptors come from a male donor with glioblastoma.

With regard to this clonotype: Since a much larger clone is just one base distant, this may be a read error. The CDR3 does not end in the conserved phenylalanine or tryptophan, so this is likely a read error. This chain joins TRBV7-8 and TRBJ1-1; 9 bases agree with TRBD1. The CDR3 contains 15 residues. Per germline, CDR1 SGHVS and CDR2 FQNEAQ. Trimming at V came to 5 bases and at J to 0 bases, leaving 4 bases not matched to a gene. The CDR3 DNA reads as TGTGCCAGCAGCCAAGGACAGGGGTTGAACACTGAAGCTTTCTCT. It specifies CASSQGQGLNTEAFS.

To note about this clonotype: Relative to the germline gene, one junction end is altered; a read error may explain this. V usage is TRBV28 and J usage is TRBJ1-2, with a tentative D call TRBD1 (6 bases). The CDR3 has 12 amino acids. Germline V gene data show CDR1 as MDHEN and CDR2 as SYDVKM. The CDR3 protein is CASSLSVGGCTF. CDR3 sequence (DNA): TGCGCCAGCAGTTTATCGGTCGGGGGCTGCACCTTC.

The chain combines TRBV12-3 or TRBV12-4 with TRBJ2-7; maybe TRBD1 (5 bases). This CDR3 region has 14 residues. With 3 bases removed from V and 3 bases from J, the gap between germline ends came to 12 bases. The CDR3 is CASSFERGYYEQYF. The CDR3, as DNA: TGTGCCAGCAGTTTTGAAAGGGGTTACTACGAGCAGTACTTC.

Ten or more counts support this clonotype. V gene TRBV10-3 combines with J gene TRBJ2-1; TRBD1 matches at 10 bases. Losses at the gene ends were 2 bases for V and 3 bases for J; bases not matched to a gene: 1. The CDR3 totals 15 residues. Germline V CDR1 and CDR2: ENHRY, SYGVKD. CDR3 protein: CAISEGDRGYNEQFF. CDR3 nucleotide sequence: TGTGCCATCAGTGAGGGGGACAGGGGCTACAATGAGCAGTTCTTC.

The CDR3 protein is CSAGQGDKNIQYF. In DNA form, the CDR3 reads TGCAGTGCCGGACAGGGGGACAAAAACATTCAGTACTTC. The chain is built from TRBV20-1 and TRBJ2-4; TRBD1 agrees at 10 bases. CDR3 length: 13 residues. V lost 6 bases and J lost 3; bases outside the gene matches: 2. Per the germline V gene, CDR1 is DFQATT and CDR2 is SNEGSKA (reference sequence).

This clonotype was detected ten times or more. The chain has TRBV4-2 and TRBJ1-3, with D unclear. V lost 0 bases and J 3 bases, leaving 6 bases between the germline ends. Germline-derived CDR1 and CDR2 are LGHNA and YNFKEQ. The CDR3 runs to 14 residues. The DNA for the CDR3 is TGTGCCAGCAGCCAAGAAGGTTTTGGAAACACCATATATTTT. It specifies CASSQEGFGNTIYF.

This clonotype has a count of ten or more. CDR3 amino acids: CASSKGRTNTGELFF. Written as DNA, the CDR3 is TGTGCCAGCAGCAAGGGGAGGACGAACACCGGGGAGCTGTTTTTT. The chain joins TRBV6-5 to TRBJ2-2; possible D gene TRBD2, 6 bases. This CDR3 has 15 amino acids. In germline, CDR1 is MNHEY, CDR2 SVGAGI. V lost 6 bases and J 0 bases, leaving 11 bases between the germline ends.

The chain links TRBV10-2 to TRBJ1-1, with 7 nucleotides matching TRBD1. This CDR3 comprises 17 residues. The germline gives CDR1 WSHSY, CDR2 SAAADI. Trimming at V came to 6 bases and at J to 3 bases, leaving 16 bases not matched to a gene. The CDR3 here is CASSDKQGPETDTEAFF. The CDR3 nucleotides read TGCGCCAGCAGCGATAAACAGGGGCCCGAGACAGACACTGAAGCTTTCTTT.

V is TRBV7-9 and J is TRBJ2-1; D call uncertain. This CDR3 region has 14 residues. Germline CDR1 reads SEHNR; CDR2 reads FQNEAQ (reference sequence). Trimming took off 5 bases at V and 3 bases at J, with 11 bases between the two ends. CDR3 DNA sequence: TGTGCCAGCAGCCCCCCGAAGGACTACAATGAGCAGTTCTTC. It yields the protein CASSPPKDYNEQFF.

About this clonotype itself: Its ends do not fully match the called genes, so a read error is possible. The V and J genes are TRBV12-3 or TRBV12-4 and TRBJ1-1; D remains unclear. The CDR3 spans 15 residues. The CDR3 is CASSLGGFLGAEAFF. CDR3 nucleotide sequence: TGTGCCAGCAGTTTAGGTGGGTTTTTAGGCGCTGAGGCTTTCTTT.

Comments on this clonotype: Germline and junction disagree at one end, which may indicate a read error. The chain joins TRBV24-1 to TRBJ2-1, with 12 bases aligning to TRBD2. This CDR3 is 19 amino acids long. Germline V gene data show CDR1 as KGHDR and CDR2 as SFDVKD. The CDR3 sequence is CAASDPTSGRIGSYNEQFF. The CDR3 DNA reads TGTGCCGCCAGTGACCCAACTAGCGGGAGGATTGGCTCCTACAATGAGCAGTTCTTC.

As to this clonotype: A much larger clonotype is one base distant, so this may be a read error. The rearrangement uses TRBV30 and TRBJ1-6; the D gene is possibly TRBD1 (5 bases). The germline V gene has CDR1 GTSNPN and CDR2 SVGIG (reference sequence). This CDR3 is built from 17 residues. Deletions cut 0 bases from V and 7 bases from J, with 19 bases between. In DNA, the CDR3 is TGTGCCTGGAGTGTACGGGCAGGGTCGGGGCTAAATTCACCCCTCCACTTT. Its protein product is CAWSVRAGSGLNSPLHF.

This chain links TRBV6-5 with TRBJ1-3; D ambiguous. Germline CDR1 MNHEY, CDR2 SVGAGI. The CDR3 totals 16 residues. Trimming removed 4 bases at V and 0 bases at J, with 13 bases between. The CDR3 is CASSSLGRISGNTIYF. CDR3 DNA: TGTGCCAGCAGTTCCCTCGGACGGATCTCTGGAAACACCATATATTTT.

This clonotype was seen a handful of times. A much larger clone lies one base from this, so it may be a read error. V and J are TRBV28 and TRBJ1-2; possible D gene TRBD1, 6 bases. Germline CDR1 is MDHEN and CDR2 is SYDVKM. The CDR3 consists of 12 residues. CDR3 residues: CASSQQGHGYAF. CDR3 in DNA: TGTGCCAGCAGTCAACAGGGCCATGGCTACGCCTTC.

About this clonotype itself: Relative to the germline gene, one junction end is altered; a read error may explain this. In nucleotides, the CDR3 is TGTGTCAGCAGCACACGGGACCGGGACACAGTTTTTAACTATGGCTACGCCTTC. It is translated as CVSSTRDRDTVFNYGYAF. The V call is TRBV5-4, the J call TRBJ1-2, with a tentative D call TRBD1 (6 bases). Germline lookup yields CDR1 SGHNT and CDR2 YYREEE (reference sequence). The CDR3 spans 18 residues.

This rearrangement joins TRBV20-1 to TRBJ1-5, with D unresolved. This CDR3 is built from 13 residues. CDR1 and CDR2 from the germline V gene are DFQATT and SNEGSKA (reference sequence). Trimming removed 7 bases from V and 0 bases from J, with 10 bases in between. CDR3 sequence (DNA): TGCAGTGTGCGGGCACTTAGCAATCAGCCCCAGCATTTT. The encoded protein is CSVRALSNQPQHF.

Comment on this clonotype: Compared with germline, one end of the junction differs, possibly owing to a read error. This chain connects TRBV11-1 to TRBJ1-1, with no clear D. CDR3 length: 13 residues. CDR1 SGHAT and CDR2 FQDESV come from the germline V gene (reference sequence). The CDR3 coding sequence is TGTGCCAGCGGCTTAGGCTTGAACACTGAAGCTTCCTTT. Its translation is CASGLGLNTEASF.

In DNA, the CDR3 is TGTGCCAGCAGTCGATGGGACAATCGAGGCACAGATACGCAGTATTTT. It yields the protein CASSRWDNRGTDTQYF. This chain connects TRBV6-5 to TRBJ2-3, with D maybe TRBD1 (6 bases). The CDR3 consists of 16 residues. Trimming stripped 5 bases from V and 1 base from J, with 16 bases between. The germline V gene has CDR1 MNHEY and CDR2 SVGAGI.

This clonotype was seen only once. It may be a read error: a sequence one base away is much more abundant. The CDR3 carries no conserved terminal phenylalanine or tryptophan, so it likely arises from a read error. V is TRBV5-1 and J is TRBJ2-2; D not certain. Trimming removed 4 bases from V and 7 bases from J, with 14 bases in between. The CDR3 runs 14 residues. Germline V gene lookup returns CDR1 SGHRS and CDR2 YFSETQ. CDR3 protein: CASSRVPKNGELFS. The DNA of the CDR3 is TGCGCCAGCAGCCGTGTCCCAAAGAACGGGGAGCTGTTTTCT.

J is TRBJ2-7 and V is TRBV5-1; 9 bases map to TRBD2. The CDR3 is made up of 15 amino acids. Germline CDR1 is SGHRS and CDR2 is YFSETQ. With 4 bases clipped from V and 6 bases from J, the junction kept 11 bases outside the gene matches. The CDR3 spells CASSVTGTSLVEQYF. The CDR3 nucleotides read TGCGCCAGCAGCGTGACCGGGACTAGCTTGGTCGAGCAGTACTTC.

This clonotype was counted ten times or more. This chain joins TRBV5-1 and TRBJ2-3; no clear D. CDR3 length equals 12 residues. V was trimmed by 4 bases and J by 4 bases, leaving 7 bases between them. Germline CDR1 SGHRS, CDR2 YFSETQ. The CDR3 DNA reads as TGCGCCAGCAGCCCCAGGTCAGATACGCAGTATTTT. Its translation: CASSPRSDTQYF.

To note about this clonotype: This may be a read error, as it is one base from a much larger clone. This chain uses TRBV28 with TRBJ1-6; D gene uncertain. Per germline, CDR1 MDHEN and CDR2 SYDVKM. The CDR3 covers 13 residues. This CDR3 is CASRGGGNSPIHF. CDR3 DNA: TGTGCCAGCAGGGGTGGTGGGAATTCACCCATCCACTTT.

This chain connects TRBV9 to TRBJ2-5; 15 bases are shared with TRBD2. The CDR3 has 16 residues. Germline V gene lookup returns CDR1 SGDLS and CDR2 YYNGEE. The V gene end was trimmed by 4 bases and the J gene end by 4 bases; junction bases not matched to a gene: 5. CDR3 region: CASSPGLAGGPETQYF. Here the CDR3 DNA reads TGTGCCAGCAGCCCAGGACTAGCGGGAGGGCCAGAGACCCAGTACTTC.

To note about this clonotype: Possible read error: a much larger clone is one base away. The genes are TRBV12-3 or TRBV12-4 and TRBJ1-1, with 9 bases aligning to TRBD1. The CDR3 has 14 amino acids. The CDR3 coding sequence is TGTGCCAGCACTTTACAGGGGGCGCAACCTGAAGCTTTCTTT. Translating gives CASTLQGAQPEAFF.

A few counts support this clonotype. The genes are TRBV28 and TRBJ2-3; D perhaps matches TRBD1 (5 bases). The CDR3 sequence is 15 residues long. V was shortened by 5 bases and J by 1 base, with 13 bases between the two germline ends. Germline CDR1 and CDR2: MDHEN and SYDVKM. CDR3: CASSRTLGGTDTQYF. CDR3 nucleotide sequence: TGTGCCAGCAGTAGGACACTTGGGGGCACAGATACGCAGTATTTT.

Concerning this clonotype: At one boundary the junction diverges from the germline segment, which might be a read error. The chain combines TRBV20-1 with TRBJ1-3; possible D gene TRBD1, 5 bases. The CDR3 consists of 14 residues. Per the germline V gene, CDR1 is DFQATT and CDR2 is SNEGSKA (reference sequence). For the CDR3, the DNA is TGCAGTGCTCTGACAAGGACAACTGGAAACAGCATATATTTT. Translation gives CSALTRTTGNSIYF.